Listed below are T cell receptor beta chains from one sample, sequenced in a study of shared clonotypes between healthy human individuals. This table comes from immunoSEQ multiplex PCR, and its TCRdb copy is limited to in-frame clones, with some not included. The data show around 1.1 million clones, 70% to 80% seen once. Sequences were obtained from memory CD4+ T cells from PBMCs. These receptors originate from a man younger than 35 in good health. Some clones in this sample may be carry-over from other donors' samples. Both conserved end residues are part of each CDR3. The D gene is left open where the match is weak. Size is omitted from some rows. Given values are once, few, many or a class for expanded clones.

v_call,clone_size,d_call,j_call,cdr3_aa,cdr3_nt
TRBV30,-,-,TRBJ2-3,CAWSAMGTPADTQYF,TGTGCCTGGAGTGCAATGGGGACCCCCGCAGATACGCAGTATTTT
TRBV29-1,-,-,TRBJ2-2,CSVGEPTGELFF,TGCAGCGTCGGGGAGCCCACCGGGGAGCTGTTTTTT
TRBV4-1,-,TRBD1,TRBJ2-7,CASSQLPGVDRGRYEQYF,TGCGCCAGCAGCCAACTACCCGGAGTGGACAGGGGGCGGTACGAGCAGTACTTC
TRBV6-1,-,-,TRBJ2-5,CASSDGQVGAETQYF,TGTGCCAGCAGTGATGGACAAGTTGGGGCGGAGACCCAGTACTTC
TRBV5-1,-,TRBD2,TRBJ2-2,CASSLGLAGAFANTGELFF,TGCGCCAGCAGCTTGGGGCTAGCGGGAGCTTTCGCGAACACCGGGGAGCTGTTTTTT
TRBV2,-,-,TRBJ1-5,CASSKLTADQPQHF,TGTGCCAGCAGTAAGTTGACAGCAGATCAGCCCCAGCATTTT
TRBV5-1,-,TRBD1,TRBJ2-3,CASSWGGTGASDTQYF,TGCGCCAGCAGCTGGGGAGGGACAGGGGCGTCAGATACGCAGTATTTT
TRBV23-1,-,-,TRBJ2-3,CASSGQGLLTDTQYF,TGCGCCAGCAGTGGACAGGGACTACTCACAGATACGCAGTATTTT
TRBV2,-,-,TRBJ1-1,CASSEGGPNTEAFF,TGTGCCAGCAGTGAAGGGGGCCCGAACACTGAAGCTTTCTTT
TRBV7-9,few,TRBD1,TRBJ2-5,CASSPQGDALETQYF,TGTGCCAGCAGCCCCCAGGGGGATGCTCTGGAGACCCAGTACTTC
TRBV7-9,-,TRBD1,TRBJ1-5,CASSSKDRGGLNQPQHF,TGTGCCAGCAGCTCGAAGGACAGGGGGGGGCTTAATCAGCCCCAGCATTTT
TRBV5-1,few,TRBD2,TRBJ2-3,CASSLSGLALTDTQYF,TGCGCCAGCAGCTTGTCGGGACTAGCGCTCACAGATACGCAGTATTTT
TRBV7-3,-,-,TRBJ1-2,CASSYPASYGYTF,TGTGCCAGCAGCTACCCAGCTAGCTATGGCTACACCTTC
TRBV11-2,few,TRBD2,TRBJ2-1,CASPGGVGNEQFF,TGTGCCAGCCCTGGGGGGGTCGGCAATGAGCAGTTCTTC
TRBV6-1,-,TRBD2,TRBJ2-7,CASRTSGRASYEQYF,TGTGCCAGCAGGACCAGCGGGAGGGCCTCCTACGAGCAGTACTTC
TRBV6-1,-,TRBD2,TRBJ2-1,CASSESGLAGWNEQFF,TGTGCCAGCAGTGAATCTGGACTAGCGGGATGGAATGAGCAGTTCTTC
TRBV2,-,-,TRBJ2-7,CATRVPGQYF,TGTGCCACCCGGGTACCCGGTCAGTACTTC
TRBV28,-,-,TRBJ1-3,CASSPWGLSSGNTIYF,TGTGCCAGCAGTCCGTGGGGCCTTAGCTCTGGAAACACCATATATTTT
TRBV11-2,-,-,TRBJ1-1,CASSSVLEAFF,TGTGCCAGCAGCTCCGTGTTAGAAGCTTTCTTT
TRBV30,-,-,TRBJ1-2,CAWSVGGGHGYTF,TGTGCCTGGAGTGTAGGTGGGGGGCATGGCTACACCTTC
TRBV7-9,-,-,TRBJ1-2,CASSLTDGYTF,TGTGCCAGCAGCTTGACAGACGGCTACACCTTC
TRBV18,-,TRBD1,TRBJ2-5,CASSPRQGEETQYF,TGTGCCAGCTCCCCAAGACAGGGGGAAGAGACCCAGTACTTC
TRBV4-3,-,-,TRBJ1-1,CASSPHNSRNTEAFF,TGCGCCAGCAGCCCCCATAACTCCAGGAACACTGAAGCTTTCTTT
TRBV2,few,-,TRBJ2-7,CASSEPRDIIREQYF,TGTGCCAGCAGTGAACCCCGGGACATTATAAGGGAGCAGTACTTC
TRBV7-8,-,-,TRBJ2-1,CASTFWEGQGFNEQFF,TGTGCCAGCACCTTCTGGGAGGGCCAGGGGTTCAATGAGCAGTTCTTC
TRBV4-3,once,-,TRBJ2-1,CASSQDFGNEQFF,TGCGCCAGCAGCCAAGATTTTGGGAATGAGCAGTTCTTC